The 21 T cell receptor beta chains reported below all come from one sample, sequenced in a study of blood T cells in healthy people across ages. Alongside a J-beta primer mix, a sample-barcoded 5' primer served in a second PCR lasting about 6 to 11 cycles. TCRdb processed the 5' RACE reads anew with MiXCR; each CDR3 protein has one entry. The data show roughly 1,500,000 distinct CDR3 sequences, roughly 32% seen once. The sequenced material came from blood. The receptors shown here come from a woman aged 30 to 39 in good health.

This clonotype has a count of ten or more. The genes are TRBV29-1 and TRBJ1-5, with a weak D call TRBD1 (5 bases). The CDR3 is made up of 13 amino acids. The V end lost 6 bases, the J end lost 6 bases, and 15 bases lay between the germline ends. Germline CDR1 SQVTM, CDR2 ANQGSEA. Here the CDR3 reads CSVKGEGGQPQHF. CDR3 DNA: TGCAGCGTGAAAGGGGAGGGCGGTCAGCCCCAGCATTTT. Complete variable domain (other parts from reference TRBV29-1 and TRBJ1-5): SAVISQKPSRDICQRGTSLTIQCQVDSQVTMMFWYRQQPGQSLTLIATANQGSEATYESGFVIDKFPISRPNLTFSTLTVSNMSPEDSSIYLCSVKGEGGQPQHFGDGTRLSIL.

This clonotype came up a few times. The CDR3, as DNA: TGCAGCGTTGAAGATCCCGGGACAGGTCGTGGCTACACCTTC. Translating gives CSVEDPGTGRGYTF. The chain carries TRBV29-1 and TRBJ1-2; 8 bases are a match to TRBD1. V shed 0 bases and J 7 bases; nucleotides not matched to a gene: 7. In germline, CDR1 is SQVTM, CDR2 ANQGSEA. The CDR3 has 14 residues.

The chain couples TRBV7-2 to TRBJ2-1; 14 bases map to TRBD2. This CDR3 comprises 18 residues. Germline V gene sequence: CDR1 SGHTA, CDR2 FQGNSA. V gave up 6 bases and J gave up 5 bases; unmatched junction bases: 12. The CDR3 reads CASRPGLAGATPNNEQFF. The DNA of the CDR3 is TGTGCCAGCAGACCGGGACTAGCGGGAGCAACCCCAAACAATGAGCAGTTCTTC.

The chain links TRBV30 to TRBJ2-7; 9 bases align to TRBD1. Gene TRBJ2-5 matches the end of the DNA better, so the J call may be wrong. CDR1 is GTSNPN, CDR2 SVGIG, per germline (reference sequence). The CDR3 is 15 amino acids. Here the CDR3 reads CAWRVRDRDLGTQYF. The CDR3 DNA sequence: TGTGCCTGGAGGGTCCGGGACAGGGATTTAGGGACCCAGTACTTC.

The genes are TRBV12-3 or TRBV12-4 and TRBJ2-3; no reliable D call. Trimming removed 2 bases at V and 4 bases at J, with 13 bases between. There are 15 residues in the CDR3. The CDR3 coding sequence is TGTGCCAGCAGTTTAATGCTCGAAGGCGCAGATACGCAGTATTTT. Protein sequence: CASSLMLEGADTQYF.

This clonotype was observed a handful of times. The chain couples TRBV28 to TRBJ2-4; D unclear. The J call is uncertain, as TRBJ2-7 better fits the DNA end. The CDR3 loop spans 14 amino acids. Germline loops: CDR1 MDHEN, CDR2 SYDVKM. CDR3 in amino acids: CASSLSGRASEQYF. The CDR3 region has the DNA TGTGCCAGCAGTTTATCCGGCCGGGCCTCCGAGCAGTACTTC.

This chain joins TRBV4-2 and TRBJ2-3; TRBD2 matches at 14 bases. The germline CDR1 and CDR2 sequences are LGHNA and YNFKEQ. This CDR3 is built from 18 residues. Trimming removed 3 bases from V and 0 bases from J; junction bases left unmatched: 5. In DNA, the CDR3 is TGTGCCAGCAGCCAGGGACTAGCGGGAGCAGGGAGCACAGATACGCAGTATTTT. This translates into CASSQGLAGAGSTDTQYF.

This clonotype was detected many times. The chain couples TRBV29-1 to TRBJ2-1; D might be TRBD1 or TRBD2, each matching 6 bases. The CDR3 extends over 13 amino acids. V was cut by 7 bases and J by 2 bases, with 12 bases left in between. The germline gives CDR1 SQVTM, CDR2 ANQGSEA. The CDR3 loop reads CSAGGGTYNEQFF. CDR3 DNA: TGCAGCGCCGGGGGCGGTACCTACAATGAGCAGTTCTTC.

The gene calls are TRBV5-6 and TRBJ2-3, with 9 bases matching TRBD2. V lost 0 bases, J lost 1 base, and 9 bases stayed unmatched. This CDR3 spans 18 amino acids. Germline CDR1 SGHDT, CDR2 YYEEEE. The CDR3 nucleotides read TGTGCCAGCAGCTTGGGAGCGGGGGGCAGTTTGGGCACAGATACGCAGTATTTT. This codes for CASSLGAGGSLGTDTQYF.

V is TRBV20-1 and J is TRBJ1-5; D is uncertain. Germline values: CDR1 DFQATT, CDR2 SNEGSKA (reference sequence). CDR3 length: 12 residues. Deletions cut 5 bases from V and 4 bases from J, with 9 bases between. The CDR3 sequence: CSARSGNQPQHF. The DNA for the CDR3 is TGCAGTGCTCGGTCCGGGAATCAGCCCCAGCATTTT.

This clonotype showed up just a few times. The chain uses TRBV28 and TRBJ2-7, with 7 nucleotides matching TRBD1. The CDR3 loop spans 14 amino acids. V trimming: 5 bases; J trimming: 0 bases; junction bases outside the gene matches: 4. CDR1 and CDR2 from the germline V gene are MDHEN and SYDVKM. The CDR3 DNA reads TGTGCCAGCAGTACCAACAGGGGCTCCTACGAGCAGTACTTC. Translating gives CASSTNRGSYEQYF.

Only a few counts were recorded for this clonotype. The chain has TRBV18 and TRBJ2-7; D is possibly TRBD1 (7 bases). From germline, CDR1 is KGHSH and CDR2 LQKENI. The CDR3 sequence is 16 residues long. V was pared by 1 base and J by 4 bases, with 17 bases between. DNA of the CDR3: TGTGCCAGCTCACCACTAAAGGAGACAGGGAGGTACGAGCAGTACTTC. Its translation: CASSPLKETGRYEQYF.

The chain is built from TRBV9 and TRBJ2-3; TRBD2 aligns across 8 bases. Germline V CDR1 and CDR2: SGDLS, YYNGEE. The V and J ends lost 4 bases and 5 bases, in that order; junction bases with no gene match: 15. The CDR3 loop spans 17 amino acids. The CDR3 loop is CASSSSGYGGVKDTQYF. CDR3 sequence (DNA): TGTGCCAGCAGCTCTAGCGGGTACGGGGGCGTTAAAGATACGCAGTATTTT.

This clonotype has just a few counts. The chain recombines TRBV7-9 with TRBJ1-1; 8 bases align to TRBD1. Germline assignment: CDR1 SEHNR and CDR2 FQNEAQ (reference sequence). The CDR3 extends over 15 amino acids. V gave up 5 bases and J gave up 2 bases; unmatched junction bases: 7. CDR3 bases: TGTGCCAGCAGCACTTGGACAGGGACCAACACTGAAGCTTTCTTT. It yields the protein CASSTWTGTNTEAFF.

The genes are TRBV20-1 and TRBJ2-7; TRBD2 is a possible D gene (6 bases). The J call is doubtful: the DNA matches TRBJ2-5 better. This CDR3 region has 13 residues. CDR1 and CDR2 from the germline V gene are DFQATT and SNEGSKA (reference sequence). The CDR3 sequence is CSVGSGSKETQYF. In nucleotides, the CDR3 is TGCAGTGTTGGTAGCGGAAGTAAAGAGACCCAGTACTTC.

The chain has TRBV6-2 or TRBV6-3 and TRBJ1-4, with 9 bases that match TRBD1. Germline V gene sequence: CDR1 MNHEY, CDR2 SVGEGT. The CDR3 runs 14 residues. V shed 2 bases and J 8 bases; nucleotides not matched to a gene: 3. As DNA, the CDR3 is TGTGCCAGCAGTTACGGGACAGGGAACGAAAAACTGTTTTTT. The encoded protein is CASSYGTGNEKLFF.

The chain has TRBV28 and TRBJ2-1, with 9 bases aligning to TRBD2. Trimming at V came to 6 bases and at J to 0 bases, leaving 9 bases not matched to a gene. Germline V CDR1 and CDR2: MDHEN, SYDVKM. The CDR3 contains 17 residues. This CDR3 reads CASSRRGSGSSYNEQFF. As DNA, the CDR3 is TGTGCCAGCAGCCGAAGGGGTAGCGGGAGCTCCTACAATGAGCAGTTCTTC.

The CDR3 protein is CASSQETGTSGYYEQYF. The CDR3 coding sequence is TGTGCCAGCAGCCAGGAAACCGGGACTAGCGGGTATTACGAGCAGTACTTC. V usage is TRBV3-1 and J usage is TRBJ2-7; 12 nucleotides match TRBD2. Per germline, CDR1 LGHDT and CDR2 YNNKEL (reference sequence). V shed 3 bases, J shed 4 bases, and the junction held 10 bases outside the gene matches. This CDR3 spans 17 amino acids.

Ten or more counts support this clonotype. The genes are TRBV7-2 and TRBJ2-1, with 10 bases that match TRBD1. Losses at the gene ends were 5 bases for V and 4 bases for J; bases not matched to a gene: 5. CDR3 length: 15 residues. CDR1 is SGHTA and CDR2 is FQGNSA in the germline V gene. The CDR3 sequence is CASSRDRGWYNEQFF. CDR3 sequence (DNA): TGTGCCAGCAGCCGGGACAGGGGCTGGTACAATGAGCAGTTCTTC.

The chain links TRBV4-2 to TRBJ2-7, with 9 nucleotides matching TRBD1. J gave up 5 bases and V 4 bases, and 9 bases lay outside the gene matches. The CDR3 totals 15 residues. Germline V gives CDR1 LGHNA, CDR2 YNFKEQ. CDR3 DNA: TGTGCCAGCAGCCTAGTTTGGGGACAGGGCAACGAGCAGTACTTC. This sequence encodes CASSLVWGQGNEQYF.

This clonotype came up a few times. V and J are TRBV9 and TRBJ2-1; D uncertain. The germline gives CDR1 SGDLS, CDR2 YYNGEE. Deletions cut 0 bases from V and 4 bases from J, with 11 bases between. There are 15 residues in the CDR3. CDR3 nucleotide sequence: TGTGCCAGCAGCGTAGTTGGGCAGGCATACAATGAGCAGTTCTTC. Encoded protein: CASSVVGQAYNEQFF.